This is a list of T cell receptor beta chains from one sample in a study of blood T cell repertoires in COVID-19. Some clones are missing from TCRdb's copy, which holds only in-frame ones; the method was immunoSEQ multiplex PCR. The sample has over 200,000 clones; 84% are singletons. The sample was PBMCs or T cells enriched from blood (not recorded which). Receptors originate from a man aged 55 to 70 who had recovered from COVID-19. Each CDR3 is given with its conserved first and last residue. D genes are given only for firm matches.

J gene: TRBJ2-2
D gene: -
CDR3 length: 14
V gene: TRBV5-1
CDR3 protein: CASRLSGNTGELFF
CDR3 DNA: TGCGCCAGCAGATTGTCAGGGAACACCGGGGAGCTGTTTTTT

J gene: TRBJ2-3
D gene: TRBD2
CDR3 length: 16
V gene: TRBV18
CDR3 protein: CASSPGGAGGTDTQYF
CDR3 DNA: TGTGCCAGCTCACCAGGCGGCGCGGGGGGCACAGATACGCAGTATTTT

J gene: TRBJ2-1
D gene: -
CDR3 length: 15
V gene: TRBV21-1
CDR3 protein: CASSNWGRERNEQFF
CDR3 DNA: TGTGCCAGCAGCAACTGGGGGAGGGAGCGGAATGAGCAGTTCTTC

J gene: TRBJ1-3
D gene: -
CDR3 length: 14
V gene: TRBV5-6
CDR3 protein: CASSLGGRGDTIYF
CDR3 DNA: TGTGCCAGCAGCTTGGGAGGCAGGGGTGACACCATATATTTT

J gene: TRBJ2-7
D gene: TRBD1
CDR3 length: 14
V gene: TRBV10-3
CDR3 protein: CAISDLDRGPEQYF
CDR3 DNA: TGTGCCATCAGTGACCTGGACAGGGGGCCCGAGCAGTACTTC

J gene: TRBJ2-3
D gene: TRBD2
CDR3 length: 16
V gene: TRBV5-4
CDR3 protein: CASSFWRGVGTDTQYF
CDR3 DNA: TGTGCCAGCAGCTTTTGGCGGGGGGTGGGCACAGATACGCAGTATTTT

J gene: TRBJ1-4
D gene: TRBD1
CDR3 length: 15
V gene: TRBV19
CDR3 protein: CASSVTGGVNEKLFF
CDR3 DNA: TGTGCCAGTAGTGTGACAGGGGGCGTCAATGAAAAACTGTTTTTT

J gene: TRBJ1-1
D gene: -
CDR3 length: 13
V gene: TRBV12-5
CDR3 protein: CASGLVRDTEAFF
CDR3 DNA: TGTGCTAGTGGTTTGGTACGCGACACTGAAGCTTTCTTT

J gene: TRBJ2-7
D gene: -
CDR3 length: 14
V gene: TRBV7-2
CDR3 protein: CASSLVGGAVKQYF
CDR3 DNA: TGTGCCAGCAGCTTAGTTGGGGGGGCCGTGAAGCAGTACTTC

J gene: TRBJ1-1
D gene: -
CDR3 length: 13
V gene: TRBV29-1
CDR3 protein: CSVEMGLNTEAFF
CDR3 DNA: TGCAGCGTTGAAATGGGCCTGAACACTGAAGCTTTCTTT

J gene: TRBJ1-3
D gene: TRBD1
CDR3 length: 17
V gene: TRBV18
CDR3 protein: CASSPRTTGGSGNTIYF
CDR3 DNA: TGTGCCAGCTCACCACGGACAACAGGGGGCTCTGGAAACACCATATATTTT

J gene: TRBJ1-1
D gene: TRBD1
CDR3 length: 14
V gene: TRBV7-8
CDR3 protein: CASSRRTGDTEAFF
CDR3 DNA: TGTGCCAGCAGCCGCAGGACAGGGGATACTGAAGCTTTCTTT

J gene: TRBJ2-1
D gene: -
CDR3 length: 14
V gene: TRBV24-1
CDR3 protein: CATSDPSSYNEQFF
CDR3 DNA: TGTGCCACCAGTGATCCTAGCTCCTACAATGAGCAGTTCTTC

J gene: TRBJ1-1
D gene: -
CDR3 length: 15
V gene: TRBV7-2
CDR3 protein: CASSLGATMNTEAFF
CDR3 DNA: TGTGCCAGCAGCTTAGGGGCCACCATGAACACTGAAGCTTTCTTT

J gene: TRBJ2-3
D gene: TRBD2
CDR3 length: 15
V gene: TRBV18
CDR3 protein: CASSPKPLAADTQYF
CDR3 DNA: TGTGCCAGCTCACCGAAACCACTAGCGGCAGATACGCAGTATTTT

J gene: TRBJ2-5
D gene: TRBD2
CDR3 length: 16
V gene: TRBV24-1
CDR3 protein: CATSDQLAGGRETQYF
CDR3 DNA: TGTGCCACCAGTGACCAACTAGCGGGGGGGCGGGAGACCCAGTACTTC

J gene: TRBJ2-1
D gene: TRBD1
CDR3 length: 14
V gene: TRBV27
CDR3 protein: CASKQGGHYNEQFF
CDR3 DNA: TGTGCCAGCAAACAGGGGGGACATTACAATGAGCAGTTCTTC

J gene: TRBJ1-4
D gene: TRBD1
CDR3 length: 15
V gene: TRBV7-9
CDR3 protein: CASSSRTGGNEKLFF
CDR3 DNA: TGTGCCAGCAGCAGTAGGACAGGCGGGAATGAAAAACTGTTTTTT

J gene: TRBJ1-3
D gene: -
CDR3 length: 15
V gene: TRBV5-4
CDR3 protein: CASSLFGISGNTIYF
CDR3 DNA: TGTGCCAGCAGCTTGTTCGGGATCTCTGGAAACACCATATATTTT

J gene: TRBJ1-2
D gene: TRBD1
CDR3 length: 15
V gene: TRBV5-1
CDR3 protein: CASSFVRDSPYGYTF
CDR3 DNA: TGCGCCAGCAGCTTCGTCCGGGACAGCCCCTATGGCTACACCTTC

J gene: TRBJ2-1
D gene: TRBD2
CDR3 length: 15
V gene: TRBV6-5
CDR3 protein: CASSYSGSGNNEQFF
CDR3 DNA: TGTGCCAGCAGTTATTCGGGGAGCGGGAACAATGAGCAGTTCTTC

J gene: TRBJ2-7
D gene: -
CDR3 length: 14
V gene: TRBV7-9
CDR3 protein: CASSLRGRDYEQYF
CDR3 DNA: TGTGCCAGCAGCTTACGCGGCAGAGACTACGAGCAGTACTTC

J gene: TRBJ2-5
D gene: TRBD2
CDR3 length: 20
V gene: TRBV4-1
CDR3 protein: CASSHGLVLAGGLVQETQYF
CDR3 DNA: TGCGCCAGCAGCCACGGACTGGTCCTAGCGGGGGGACTGGTCCAAGAGACCCAGTACTTC

J gene: TRBJ1-1
D gene: TRBD1
CDR3 length: 13
V gene: TRBV9
CDR3 protein: CASAQGARTEAFF
CDR3 DNA: TGTGCCAGCGCCCAGGGGGCGCGAACTGAAGCTTTCTTT